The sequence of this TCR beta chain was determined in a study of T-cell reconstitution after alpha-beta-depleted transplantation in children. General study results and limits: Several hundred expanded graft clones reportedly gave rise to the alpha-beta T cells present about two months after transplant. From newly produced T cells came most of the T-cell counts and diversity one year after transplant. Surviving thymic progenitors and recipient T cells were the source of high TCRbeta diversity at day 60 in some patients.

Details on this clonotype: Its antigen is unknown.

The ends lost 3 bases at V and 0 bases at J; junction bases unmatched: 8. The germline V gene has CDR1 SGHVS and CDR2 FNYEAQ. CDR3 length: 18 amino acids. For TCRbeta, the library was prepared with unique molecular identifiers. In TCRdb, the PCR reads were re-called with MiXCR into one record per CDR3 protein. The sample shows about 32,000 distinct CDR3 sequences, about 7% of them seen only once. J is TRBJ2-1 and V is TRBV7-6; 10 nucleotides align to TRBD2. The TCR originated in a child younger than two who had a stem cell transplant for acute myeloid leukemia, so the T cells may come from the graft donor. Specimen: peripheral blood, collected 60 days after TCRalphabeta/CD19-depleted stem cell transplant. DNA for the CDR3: TGTGCCAGCAGCTTTCAAGCGGGAGGGCCGAGCTCCTACAATGAGCAGTTCTTC. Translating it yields CASSFQAGGPSSYNEQFF.